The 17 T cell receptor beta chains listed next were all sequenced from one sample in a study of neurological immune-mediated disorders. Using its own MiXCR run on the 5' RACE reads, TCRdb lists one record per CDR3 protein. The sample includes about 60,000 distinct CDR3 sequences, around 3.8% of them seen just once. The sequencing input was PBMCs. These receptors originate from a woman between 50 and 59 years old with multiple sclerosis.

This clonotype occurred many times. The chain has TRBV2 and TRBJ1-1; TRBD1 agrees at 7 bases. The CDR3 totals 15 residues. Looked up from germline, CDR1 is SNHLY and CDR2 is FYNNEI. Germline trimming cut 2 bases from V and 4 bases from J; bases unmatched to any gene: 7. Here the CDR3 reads CASSENRGGGTEAFF. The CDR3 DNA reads TGTGCCAGCAGTGAAAACAGGGGCGGGGGCACTGAAGCTTTCTTT.

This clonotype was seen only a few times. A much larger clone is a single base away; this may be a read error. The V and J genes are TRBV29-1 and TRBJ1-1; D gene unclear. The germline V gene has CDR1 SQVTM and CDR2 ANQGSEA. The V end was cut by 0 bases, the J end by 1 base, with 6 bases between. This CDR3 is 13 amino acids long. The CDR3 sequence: CSVEEKSNTEAFF. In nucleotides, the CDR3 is TGCAGCGTTGAAGAAAAATCGAACACTGAAGCTTTCTTT.

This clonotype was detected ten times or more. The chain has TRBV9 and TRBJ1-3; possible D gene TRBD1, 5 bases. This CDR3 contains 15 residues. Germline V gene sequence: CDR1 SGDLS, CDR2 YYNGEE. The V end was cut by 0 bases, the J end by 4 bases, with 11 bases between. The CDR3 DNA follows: TGTGCCAGCAGCGTAGGGCAGGGCAACGGAAACACCATATATTTT. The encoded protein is CASSVGQGNGNTIYF.

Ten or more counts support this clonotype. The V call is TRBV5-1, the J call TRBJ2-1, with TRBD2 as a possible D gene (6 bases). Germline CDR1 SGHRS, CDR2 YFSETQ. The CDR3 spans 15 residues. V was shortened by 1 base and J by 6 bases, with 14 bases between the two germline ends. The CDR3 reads CASSLSGGIGNEQFF. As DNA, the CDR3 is TGCGCCAGCAGCTTGTCGGGCGGGATAGGCAATGAGCAGTTCTTC.

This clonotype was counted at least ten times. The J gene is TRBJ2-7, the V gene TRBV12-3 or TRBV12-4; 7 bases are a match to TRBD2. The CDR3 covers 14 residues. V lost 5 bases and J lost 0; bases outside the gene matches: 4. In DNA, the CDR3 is TGTGCCAGCAGTCGGACTAGTGCCTCCTACGAGCAGTACTTC. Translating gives CASSRTSASYEQYF.

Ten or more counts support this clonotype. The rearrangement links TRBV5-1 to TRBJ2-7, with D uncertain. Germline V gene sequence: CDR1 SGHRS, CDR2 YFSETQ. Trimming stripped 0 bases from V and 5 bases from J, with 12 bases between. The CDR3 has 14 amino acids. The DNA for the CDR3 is TGCGCCAGCAGCTTGGCCGGACGGTTCAACGAGCAGTACTTC. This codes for CASSLAGRFNEQYF.

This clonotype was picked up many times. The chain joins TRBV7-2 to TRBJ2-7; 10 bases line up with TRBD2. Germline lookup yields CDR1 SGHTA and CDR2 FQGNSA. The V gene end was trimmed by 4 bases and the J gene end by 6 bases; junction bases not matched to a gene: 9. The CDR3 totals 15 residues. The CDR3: CASSSRILAGVEQYF. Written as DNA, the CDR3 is TGTGCCAGCAGCTCACGCATTCTAGCGGGAGTCGAGCAGTACTTC.

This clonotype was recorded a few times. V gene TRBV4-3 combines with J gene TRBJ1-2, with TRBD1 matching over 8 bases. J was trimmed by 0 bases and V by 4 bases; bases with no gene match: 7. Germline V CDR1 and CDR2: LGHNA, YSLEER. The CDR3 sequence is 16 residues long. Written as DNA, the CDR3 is TGCGCCAGCAGCCCGATGCTGGACAGGGCTAACTATGGCTACACCTTC. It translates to CASSPMLDRANYGYTF.

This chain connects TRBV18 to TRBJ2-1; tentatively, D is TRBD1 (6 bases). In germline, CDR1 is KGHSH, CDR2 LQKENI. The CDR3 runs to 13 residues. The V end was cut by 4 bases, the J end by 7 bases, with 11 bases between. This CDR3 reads CASSRTGWNEQFF. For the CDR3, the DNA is TGTGCCAGCTCACGTACAGGGTGGAATGAGCAGTTCTTC. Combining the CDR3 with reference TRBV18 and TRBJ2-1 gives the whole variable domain NAGVMQNPRHLVRRRGQEARLRCSPMKGHSHVYWYRQLPEEGLKFMVYLQKENIIDESGMPKERFSAEFPKEGPSILRIQQVVRGDSAAYFCASSRTGWNEQFFGPGTRLTVL.

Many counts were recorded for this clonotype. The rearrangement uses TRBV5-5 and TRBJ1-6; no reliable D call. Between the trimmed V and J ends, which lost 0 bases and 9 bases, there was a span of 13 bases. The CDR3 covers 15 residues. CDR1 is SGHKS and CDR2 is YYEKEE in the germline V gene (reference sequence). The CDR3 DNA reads TGTGCCAGCAGCTTGGAAGGGCAAGAGGTTTCACCCCTCCACTTT. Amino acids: CASSLEGQEVSPLHF.

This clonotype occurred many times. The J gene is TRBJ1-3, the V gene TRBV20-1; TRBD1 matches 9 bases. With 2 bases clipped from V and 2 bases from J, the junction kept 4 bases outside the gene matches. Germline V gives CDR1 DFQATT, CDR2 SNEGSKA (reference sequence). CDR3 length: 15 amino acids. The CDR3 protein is CSARPGQGAGNTIYF. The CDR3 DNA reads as TGCAGTGCTAGACCGGGACAGGGAGCTGGAAACACCATATATTTT.

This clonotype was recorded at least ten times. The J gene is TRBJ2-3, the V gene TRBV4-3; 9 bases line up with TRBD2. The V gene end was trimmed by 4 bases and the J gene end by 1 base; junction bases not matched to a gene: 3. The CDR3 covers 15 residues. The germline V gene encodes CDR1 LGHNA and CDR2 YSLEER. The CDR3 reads CASSLQREGTDTQYF. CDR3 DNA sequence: TGCGCCAGCAGCCTCCAGCGGGAGGGCACAGATACGCAGTATTTT.

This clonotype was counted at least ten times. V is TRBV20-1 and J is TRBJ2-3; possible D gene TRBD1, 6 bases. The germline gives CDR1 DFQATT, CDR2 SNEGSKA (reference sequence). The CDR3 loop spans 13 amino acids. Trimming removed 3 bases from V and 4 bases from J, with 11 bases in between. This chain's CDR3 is CSARTGLADTQYF. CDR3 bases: TGCAGTGCTAGGACAGGATTAGCAGATACGCAGTATTTT.

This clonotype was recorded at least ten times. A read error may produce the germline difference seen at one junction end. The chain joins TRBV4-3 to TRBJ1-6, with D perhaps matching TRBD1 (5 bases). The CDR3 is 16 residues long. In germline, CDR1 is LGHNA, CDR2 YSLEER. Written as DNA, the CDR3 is TGCGCCAGCAGCCAAGATTTTTCAGGGCGATATTCACCCCTCAACTTT. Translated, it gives CASSQDFSGRYSPLNF.

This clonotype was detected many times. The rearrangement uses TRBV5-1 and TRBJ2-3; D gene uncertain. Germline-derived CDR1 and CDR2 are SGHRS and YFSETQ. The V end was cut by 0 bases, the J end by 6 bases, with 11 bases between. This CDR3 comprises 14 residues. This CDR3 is CASSLEAGEDTQYF. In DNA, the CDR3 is TGCGCCAGCAGCTTGGAGGCAGGCGAGGATACGCAGTATTTT.

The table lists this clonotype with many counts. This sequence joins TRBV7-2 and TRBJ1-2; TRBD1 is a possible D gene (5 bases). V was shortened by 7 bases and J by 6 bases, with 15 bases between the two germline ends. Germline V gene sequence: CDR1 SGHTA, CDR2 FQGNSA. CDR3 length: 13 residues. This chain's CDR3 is CASTKRGDHGYTF. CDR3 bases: TGTGCCAGCACCAAGCGGGGGGATCATGGCTACACCTTC.

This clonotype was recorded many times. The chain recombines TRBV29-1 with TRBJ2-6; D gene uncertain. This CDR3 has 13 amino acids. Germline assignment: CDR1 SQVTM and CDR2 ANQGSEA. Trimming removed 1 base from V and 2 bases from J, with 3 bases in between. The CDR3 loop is CSVEATGANVLTF. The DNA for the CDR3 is TGCAGCGTTGAAGCAACTGGGGCCAACGTCCTGACTTTC.